This TCR beta chain was recovered during a study of blood T cells in healthy people across ages. The wider study: About one barcoded TCR beta cDNA was captured per two T cells.

CDR3 size: 15 residues. Trimming took 1 base from V and 2 from J; bases not matched to a gene: 3. Germline CDR1 KGHDR, CDR2 SFDVKD. Study-wide points: Researchers report that TCR beta diversity correlated strongly with naive T cell percentage.

Donors each provided roughly 10 milliliters of peripheral blood. Total RNA was extracted at no less than 6 micrograms per sample. Primed by a sample-barcoded 5' primer and a J-beta primer mix, a second PCR proceeded for 7 to 11 cycles. TCRdb passed the 5' RACE reads through MiXCR, listing each CDR3 protein once. The data show about 630,000 distinct CDR3 sequences, with around 21% seen just once and 3.5% to 4% held by the top ten. This clonotype has more than one count but fewer than ten. The target antigen is unknown. Sequenced input: blood. The clonotype originates from a man between 65 and 85 years old in good health. The genes are TRBV24-1 and TRBJ2-5; 7 positions match TRBD1. The CDR3 here is CATSDFRTGQETQYF. The CDR3 DNA reads TGTGCCACCAGTGATTTCAGGACAGGACAAGAGACCCAGTACTTC.